This T cell receptor beta chain stems from a study of cytomegalovirus exposure and HLA in healthy donors. General study findings and limits: Within an earlier analysis, most TCR beta V segments proved productive either about 90% or about 30% of the time.

The PCR had 60 Vbeta and 13 Jbeta primers. The assay was immunoSEQ multiplex PCR, and TCRdb's table has in-frame clones only and misses some. This sample carries around 100,000 clones, roughly 70% of them seen once, and the ten largest clones take 11%. V lost 9 bases and J lost 2, with 13 bases in between. The CDR3 is made up of 14 amino acids. The germline gives CDR1 SNHLY, CDR2 FYNNEI. As regards this clone: The target antigen is unknown.

The V gene is TRBV2, the J gene TRBJ2-2, with a possible D match to TRBD2 (6 bases). The sample comprised PBMCs. The source of this sequence is a middle-aged man in good health and CMV-seropositive. CDR3 in amino acids: CASSGSGNTGELFF. CDR3 sequence (DNA): TGTGCCAGTTCCGGGAGTGGAAACACCGGGGAGCTGTTTTTT.